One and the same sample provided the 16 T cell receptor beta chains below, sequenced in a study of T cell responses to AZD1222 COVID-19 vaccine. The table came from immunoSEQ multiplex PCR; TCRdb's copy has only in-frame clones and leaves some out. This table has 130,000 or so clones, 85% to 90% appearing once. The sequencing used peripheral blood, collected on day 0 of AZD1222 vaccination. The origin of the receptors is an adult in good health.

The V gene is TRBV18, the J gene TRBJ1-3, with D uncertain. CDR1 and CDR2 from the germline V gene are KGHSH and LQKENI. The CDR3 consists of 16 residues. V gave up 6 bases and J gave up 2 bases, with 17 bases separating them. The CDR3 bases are TGTGCCAGCTCCTACCTGGCTCTCACTACTGGAAACACCATATATTTT. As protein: CASSYLALTTGNTIYF.

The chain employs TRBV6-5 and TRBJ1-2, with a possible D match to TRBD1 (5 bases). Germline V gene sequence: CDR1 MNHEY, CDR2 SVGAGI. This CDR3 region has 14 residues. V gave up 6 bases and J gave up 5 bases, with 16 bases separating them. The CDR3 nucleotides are TGTGCCAGCAGGGGGGTTGGACAATTTTATGGCTACACCTTC. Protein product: CASRGVGQFYGYTF.

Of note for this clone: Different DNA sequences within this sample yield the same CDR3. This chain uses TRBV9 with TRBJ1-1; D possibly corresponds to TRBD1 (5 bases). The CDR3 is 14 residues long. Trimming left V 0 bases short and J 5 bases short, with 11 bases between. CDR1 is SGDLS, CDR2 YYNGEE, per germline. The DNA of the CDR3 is TGTGCCAGCAGCGTAGGGACACCGGGGACTGAAGCTTTCTTT. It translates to CASSVGTPGTEAFF.

The CDR3 nucleotides are TGTGCCAGCAGCGGGCAGGGGGCGCCGGGTCAGCCCCAGCATTTT. This codes for CASSGQGAPGQPQHF. The chain joins TRBV7-9 to TRBJ1-5; 8 nucleotides line up with TRBD1. The CDR3 covers 15 residues. Trimming took 5 bases from V and 6 from J; bases not matched to a gene: 9. In germline, CDR1 is SEHNR, CDR2 FQNEAQ (reference sequence).

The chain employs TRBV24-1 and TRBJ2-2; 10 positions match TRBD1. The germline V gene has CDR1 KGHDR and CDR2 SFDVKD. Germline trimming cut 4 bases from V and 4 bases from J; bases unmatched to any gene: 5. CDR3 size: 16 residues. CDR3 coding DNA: TGTGCCACCAGTGACCCGACAGGGGGCTCCACCGGGGAGCTGTTTTTT. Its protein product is CATSDPTGGSTGELFF.

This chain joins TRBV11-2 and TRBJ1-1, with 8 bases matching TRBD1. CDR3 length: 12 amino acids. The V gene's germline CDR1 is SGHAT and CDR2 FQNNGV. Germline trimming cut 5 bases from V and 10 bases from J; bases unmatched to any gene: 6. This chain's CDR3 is CASSLGTGGAFF. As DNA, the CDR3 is TGTGCCAGCAGCCTCGGGACAGGAGGAGCTTTCTTT.

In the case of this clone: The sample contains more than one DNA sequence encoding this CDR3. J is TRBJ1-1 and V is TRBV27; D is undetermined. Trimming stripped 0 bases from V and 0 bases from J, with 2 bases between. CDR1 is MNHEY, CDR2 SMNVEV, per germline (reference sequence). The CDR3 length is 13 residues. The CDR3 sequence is CASSLSLNTEAFF. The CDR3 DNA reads TGTGCCAGCAGTTTATCTTTGAACACTGAAGCTTTCTTT.

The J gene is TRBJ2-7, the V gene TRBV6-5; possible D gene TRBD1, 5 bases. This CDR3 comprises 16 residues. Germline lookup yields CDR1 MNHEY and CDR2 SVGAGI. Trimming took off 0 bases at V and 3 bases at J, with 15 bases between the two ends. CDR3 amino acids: CASSYSSGFEDYEQYF. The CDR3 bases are TGTGCCAGCAGTTACTCGTCAGGGTTCGAGGACTACGAGCAGTACTTC.

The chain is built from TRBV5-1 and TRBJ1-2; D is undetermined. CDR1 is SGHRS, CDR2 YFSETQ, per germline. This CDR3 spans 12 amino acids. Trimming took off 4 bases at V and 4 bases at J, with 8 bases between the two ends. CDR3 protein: CASSEESYGYTF. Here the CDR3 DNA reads TGCGCCAGCAGCGAGGAGAGCTATGGCTACACCTTC.

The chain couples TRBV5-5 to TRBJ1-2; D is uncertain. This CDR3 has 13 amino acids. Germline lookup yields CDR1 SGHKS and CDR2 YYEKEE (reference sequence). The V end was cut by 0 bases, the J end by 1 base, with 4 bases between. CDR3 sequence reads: CASSLEVNYGYTF. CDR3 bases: TGTGCCAGCAGCTTGGAAGTTAACTATGGCTACACCTTC.

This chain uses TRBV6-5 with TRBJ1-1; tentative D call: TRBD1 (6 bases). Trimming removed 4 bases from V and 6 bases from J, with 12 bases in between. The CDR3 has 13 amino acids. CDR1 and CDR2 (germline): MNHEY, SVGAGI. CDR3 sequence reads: CASSSRQVPEAFF. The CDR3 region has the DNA TGTGCCAGCAGTTCCAGACAGGTCCCTGAAGCTTTCTTT.

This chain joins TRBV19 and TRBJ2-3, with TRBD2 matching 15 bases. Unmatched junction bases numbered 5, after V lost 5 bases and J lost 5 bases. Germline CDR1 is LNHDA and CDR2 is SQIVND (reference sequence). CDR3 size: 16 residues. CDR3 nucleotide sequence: TGTGCCAGTAGTGTGGGACTAGCGGGAGGAGGAGATACGCAGTATTTT. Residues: CASSVGLAGGGDTQYF.

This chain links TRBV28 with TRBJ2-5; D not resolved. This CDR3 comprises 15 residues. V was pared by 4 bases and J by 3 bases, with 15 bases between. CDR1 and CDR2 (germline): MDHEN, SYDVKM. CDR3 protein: CASSWSRRRKETQYF. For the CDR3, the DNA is TGTGCCAGCAGTTGGTCCAGACGGAGAAAAGAGACCCAGTACTTC.

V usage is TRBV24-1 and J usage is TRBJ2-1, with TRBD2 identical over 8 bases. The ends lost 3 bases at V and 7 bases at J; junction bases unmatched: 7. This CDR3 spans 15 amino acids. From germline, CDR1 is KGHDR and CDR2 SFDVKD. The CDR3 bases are TGTGCCACCAGTGATCCCGGGACTAGACGGAATGAGCAGTTCTTC. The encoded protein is CATSDPGTRRNEQFF.

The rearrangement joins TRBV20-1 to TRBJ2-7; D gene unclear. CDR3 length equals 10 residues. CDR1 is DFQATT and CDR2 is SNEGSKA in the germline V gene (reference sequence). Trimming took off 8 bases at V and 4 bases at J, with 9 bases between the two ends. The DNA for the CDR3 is TGCAGTCTCGGGTTGTACGAGCAGTACTTC. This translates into CSLGLYEQYF.

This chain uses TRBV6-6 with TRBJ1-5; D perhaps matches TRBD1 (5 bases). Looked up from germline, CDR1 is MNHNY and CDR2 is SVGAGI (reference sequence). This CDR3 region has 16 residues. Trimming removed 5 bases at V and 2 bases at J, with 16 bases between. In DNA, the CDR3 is TGTGCCAGCAGTCTGGAGGACACCCCCGGCAATCAGCCCCAGCATTTT. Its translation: CASSLEDTPGNQPQHF.